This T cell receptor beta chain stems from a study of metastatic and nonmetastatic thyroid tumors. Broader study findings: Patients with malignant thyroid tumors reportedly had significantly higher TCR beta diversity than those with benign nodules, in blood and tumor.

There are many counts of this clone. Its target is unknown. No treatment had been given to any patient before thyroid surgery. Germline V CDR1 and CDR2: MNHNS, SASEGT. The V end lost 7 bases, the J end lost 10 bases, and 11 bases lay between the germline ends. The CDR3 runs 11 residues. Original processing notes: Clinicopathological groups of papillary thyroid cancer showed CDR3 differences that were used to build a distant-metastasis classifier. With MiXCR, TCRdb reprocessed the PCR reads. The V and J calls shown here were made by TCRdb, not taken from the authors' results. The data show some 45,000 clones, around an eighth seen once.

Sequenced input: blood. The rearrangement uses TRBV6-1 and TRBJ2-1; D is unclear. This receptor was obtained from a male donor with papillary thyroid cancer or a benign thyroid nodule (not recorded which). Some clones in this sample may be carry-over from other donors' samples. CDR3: CASTDRREQFF. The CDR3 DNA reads TGTGCCAGCACCGATAGAAGAGAGCAGTTCTTC.